This T cell receptor beta chain comes out of a study of cytomegalovirus exposure and HLA in healthy donors. Study-wide background: Within an early data release were around 87 million unique TCRs drawn from HLA-typed donors.

The PCR made use of 60 Vbeta and 13 Jbeta primers. Profiling relied on immunoSEQ multiplex PCR, and the TCRdb table lists in-frame clones only, not all of them. The sample has about 180,000 clones, roughly 81% seen once; the top ten hold roughly 4.9%. With V trimmed by 6 bases and J by 0 bases, 7 bases remained unmatched. The CDR3 has 15 amino acids. Germline-derived CDR1 and CDR2 are KGHSH and LQKENI. Study-level points and caveats: V- and J-gene trimming of TCR beta was linked (in a later analysis) to a missense DCLRE1C variant. An assumption of roughly uniform sequencing depth across donors underlay the presence/absence analyses. One cluster of highly shared sequence variants probably arose as a sequencing artifact.

Concerning this clone: The antigen remains unidentified.

The genes are TRBV18 and TRBJ2-7; 8 bases agree with TRBD1. The receptor comes from a young woman in good health and CMV-seropositive. Sequencing used PBMCs. The CDR3 region is CASSGTGSSSYEQYF. As DNA, the CDR3 is TGTGCCAGCTCCGGGACAGGCTCGAGCTCCTACGAGCAGTACTTC.